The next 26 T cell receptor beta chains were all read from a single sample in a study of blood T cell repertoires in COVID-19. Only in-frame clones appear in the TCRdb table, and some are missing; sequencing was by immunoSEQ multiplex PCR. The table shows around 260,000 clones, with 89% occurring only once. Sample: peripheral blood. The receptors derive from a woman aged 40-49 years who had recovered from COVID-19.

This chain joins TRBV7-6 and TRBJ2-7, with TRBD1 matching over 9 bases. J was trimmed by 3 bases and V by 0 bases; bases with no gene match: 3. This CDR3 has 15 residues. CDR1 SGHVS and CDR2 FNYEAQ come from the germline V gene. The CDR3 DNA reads TGTGCCAGCAGCTTAGCGGGACAGGGAGGCTACGAGCAGTACTTC. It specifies CASSLAGQGGYEQYF.

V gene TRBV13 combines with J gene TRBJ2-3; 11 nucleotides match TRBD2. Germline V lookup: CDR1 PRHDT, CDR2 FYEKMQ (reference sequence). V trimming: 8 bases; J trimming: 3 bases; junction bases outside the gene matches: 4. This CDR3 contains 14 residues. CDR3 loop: CASSTSGGTDTQYF. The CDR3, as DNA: TGTGCCAGCTCTACTAGCGGGGGAACAGATACGCAGTATTTT.

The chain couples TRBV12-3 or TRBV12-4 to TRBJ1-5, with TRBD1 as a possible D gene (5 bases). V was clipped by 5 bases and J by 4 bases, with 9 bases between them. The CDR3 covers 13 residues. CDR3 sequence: CASSQTANQPQHF. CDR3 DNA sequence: TGTGCCAGCAGTCAGACAGCAAATCAGCCCCAGCATTTT.

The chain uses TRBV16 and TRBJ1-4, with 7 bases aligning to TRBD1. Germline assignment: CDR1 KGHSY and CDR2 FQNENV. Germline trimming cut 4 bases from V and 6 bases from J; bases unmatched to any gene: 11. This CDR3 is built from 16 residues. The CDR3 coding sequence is TGTGCCAGCAGCCCCGGGCGGGGACAGCCAGATGAAAAACTGTTTTTT. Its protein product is CASSPGRGQPDEKLFF.

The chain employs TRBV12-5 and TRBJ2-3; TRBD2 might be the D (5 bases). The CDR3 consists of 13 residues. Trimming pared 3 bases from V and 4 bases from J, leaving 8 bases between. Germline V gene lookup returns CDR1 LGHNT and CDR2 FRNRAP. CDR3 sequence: CASGLLEADTQYF. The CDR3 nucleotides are TGTGCTAGTGGTTTACTAGAAGCAGATACGCAGTATTTT.

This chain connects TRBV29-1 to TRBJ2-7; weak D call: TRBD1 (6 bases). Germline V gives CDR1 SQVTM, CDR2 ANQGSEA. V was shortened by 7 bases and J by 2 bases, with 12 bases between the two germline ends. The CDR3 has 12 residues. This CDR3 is CSGGQSPYEQYF. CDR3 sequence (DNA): TGCAGCGGTGGACAGTCCCCCTACGAGCAGTACTTC.

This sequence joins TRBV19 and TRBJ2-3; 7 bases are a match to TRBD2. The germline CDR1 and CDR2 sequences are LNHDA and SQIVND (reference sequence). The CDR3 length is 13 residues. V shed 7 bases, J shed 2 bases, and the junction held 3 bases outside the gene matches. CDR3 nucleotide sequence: TGTGCCAGTATAGCGGGCTACACAGATACGCAGTATTTT. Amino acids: CASIAGYTDTQYF.

The CDR3 bases are TGTGCCAGCAGTGAACTTGGGACTATCAACACAGATACGCAGTATTTT. Translating it yields CASSELGTINTDTQYF. The V and J genes are TRBV2 and TRBJ2-3; 7 nucleotides align to TRBD2. CDR3 size: 16 residues. Unmatched junction bases numbered 7, after V lost 2 bases and J lost 2 bases. Germline V CDR1 and CDR2: SNHLY, FYNNEI.

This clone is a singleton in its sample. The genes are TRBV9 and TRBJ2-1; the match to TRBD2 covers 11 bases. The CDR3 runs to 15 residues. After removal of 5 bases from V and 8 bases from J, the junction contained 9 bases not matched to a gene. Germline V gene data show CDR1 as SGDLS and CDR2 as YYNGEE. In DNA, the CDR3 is TGTGCCAGCAGAGCCCTTAGCGGGAGGGGGGATGAGCAGTTCTTC. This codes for CASRALSGRGDEQFF.

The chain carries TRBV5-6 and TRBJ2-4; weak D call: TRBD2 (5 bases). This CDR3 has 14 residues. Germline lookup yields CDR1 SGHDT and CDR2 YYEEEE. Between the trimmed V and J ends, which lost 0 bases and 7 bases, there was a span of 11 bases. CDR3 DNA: TGTGCCAGCAGCTTGGGAGCATCGGGGAACATTCAGTACTTC. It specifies CASSLGASGNIQYF.

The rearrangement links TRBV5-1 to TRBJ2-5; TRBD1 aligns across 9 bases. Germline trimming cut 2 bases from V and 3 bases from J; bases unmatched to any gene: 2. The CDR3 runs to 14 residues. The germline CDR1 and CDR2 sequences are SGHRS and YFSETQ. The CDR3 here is CASSLGQGKETQYF. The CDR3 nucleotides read TGCGCCAGCAGCTTAGGACAGGGGAAAGAGACCCAGTACTTC.

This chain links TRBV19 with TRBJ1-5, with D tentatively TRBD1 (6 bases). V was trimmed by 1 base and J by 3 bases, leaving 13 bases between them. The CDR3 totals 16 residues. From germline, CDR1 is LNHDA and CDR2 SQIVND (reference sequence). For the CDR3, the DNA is TGTGCCAGTAGTATAGGGGGGACATCTACCAATCAGCCCCAGCATTTT. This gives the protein CASSIGGTSTNQPQHF.

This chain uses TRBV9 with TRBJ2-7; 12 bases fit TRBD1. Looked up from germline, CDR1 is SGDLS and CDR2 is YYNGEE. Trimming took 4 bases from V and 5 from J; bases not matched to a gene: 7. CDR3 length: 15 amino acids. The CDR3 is CASSTGTGGQDEQYF. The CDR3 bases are TGTGCCAGCAGCACAGGGACAGGGGGCCAAGACGAGCAGTACTTC.

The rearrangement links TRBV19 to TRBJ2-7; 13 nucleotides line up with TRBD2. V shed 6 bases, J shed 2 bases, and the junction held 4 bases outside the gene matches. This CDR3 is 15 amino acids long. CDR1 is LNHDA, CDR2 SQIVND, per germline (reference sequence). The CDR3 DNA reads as TGTGCCAGTAGAGGGGGACTAGCGGGGACCTACGAGCAGTACTTC. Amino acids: CASRGGLAGTYEQYF.

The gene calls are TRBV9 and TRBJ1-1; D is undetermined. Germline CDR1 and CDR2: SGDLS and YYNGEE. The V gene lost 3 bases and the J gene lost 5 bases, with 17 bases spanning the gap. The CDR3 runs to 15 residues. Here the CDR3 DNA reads TGTGCCAGCAGCGCGGTGGGAGGAGGTAGTACTGAAGCTTTCTTT. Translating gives CASSAVGGGSTEAFF.

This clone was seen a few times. Here the CDR3 DNA reads TGCGCCAGCAGTGGAGACAGAGAGTATGGCTACACCTTC. Residues: CASSGDREYGYTF. The chain is built from TRBV10-2 and TRBJ1-2, with D perhaps matching TRBD1 (5 bases). CDR3 length equals 13 residues. Germline-derived CDR1 and CDR2 are WSHSY and SAAADI. V gave up 4 bases and J gave up 5 bases, with 11 bases separating them.

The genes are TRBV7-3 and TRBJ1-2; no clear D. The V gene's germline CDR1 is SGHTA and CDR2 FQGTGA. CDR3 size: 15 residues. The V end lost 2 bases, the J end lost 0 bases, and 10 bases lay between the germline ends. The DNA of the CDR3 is TGTGCCAGCAGCTTATCCCCGGGAACTAACTATGGCTACACCTTC. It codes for CASSLSPGTNYGYTF. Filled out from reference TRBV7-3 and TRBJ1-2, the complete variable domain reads GAGVSQTPSNKVTEKGKYVELRCDPISGHTALYWYRQSLGQGPEFLIYFQGTGAADDSGLPNDRFFAVRPEGSVSTLKIQRTERGDSAVYLCASSLSPGTNYGYTFGSGTRLTVV.

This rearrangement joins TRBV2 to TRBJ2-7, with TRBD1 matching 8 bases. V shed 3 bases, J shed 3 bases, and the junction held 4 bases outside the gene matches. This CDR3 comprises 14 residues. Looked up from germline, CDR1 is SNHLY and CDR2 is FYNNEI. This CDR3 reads CASSDQGANYEQYF. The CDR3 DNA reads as TGTGCCAGCAGTGACCAGGGGGCTAACTACGAGCAGTACTTC.

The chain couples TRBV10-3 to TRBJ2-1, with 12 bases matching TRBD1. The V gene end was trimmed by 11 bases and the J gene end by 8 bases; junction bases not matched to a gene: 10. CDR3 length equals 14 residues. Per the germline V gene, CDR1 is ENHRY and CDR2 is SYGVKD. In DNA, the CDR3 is TGTGCCCTCACGGGACAGGGGGCGTGGGATGAGCAGTTCTTC. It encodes CALTGQGAWDEQFF.

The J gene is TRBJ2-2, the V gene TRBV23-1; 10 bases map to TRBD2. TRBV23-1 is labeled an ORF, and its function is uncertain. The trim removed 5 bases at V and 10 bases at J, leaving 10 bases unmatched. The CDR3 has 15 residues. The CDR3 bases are TGCGCCAGCAGTACGGGGCTAGCGGGAGAGGAGGAGCTGTTTTTT. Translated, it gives CASSTGLAGEEELFF.

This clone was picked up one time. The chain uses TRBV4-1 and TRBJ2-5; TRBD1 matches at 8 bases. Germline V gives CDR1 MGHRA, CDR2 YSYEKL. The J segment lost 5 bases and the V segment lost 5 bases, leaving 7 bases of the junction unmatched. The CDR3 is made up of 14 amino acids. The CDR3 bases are TGCGCCAGCAGCGGCCCAGGGGGCGCGGAGACCCAGTACTTC. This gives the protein CASSGPGGAETQYF.

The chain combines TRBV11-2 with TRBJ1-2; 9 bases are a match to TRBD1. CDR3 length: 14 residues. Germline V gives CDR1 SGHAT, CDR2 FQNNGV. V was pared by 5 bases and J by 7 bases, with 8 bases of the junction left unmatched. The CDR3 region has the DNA TGTGCCAGCAGCCCCGGGACAGGGACATTTGGCTACACCTTC. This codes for CASSPGTGTFGYTF.

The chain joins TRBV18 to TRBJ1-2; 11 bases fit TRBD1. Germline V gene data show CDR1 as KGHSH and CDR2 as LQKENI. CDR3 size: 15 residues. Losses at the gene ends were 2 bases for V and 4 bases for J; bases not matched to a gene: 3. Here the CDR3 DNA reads TGTGCCAGCTCACCAAGGACAGGGGGCATCTATGGCTACACCTTC. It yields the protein CASSPRTGGIYGYTF.

Written as DNA, the CDR3 is TGTGCCAGCAGGGAACGGACAGGGAATTCACCCCTCCACTTT. Amino acid sequence: CASRERTGNSPLHF. The V call is TRBV2, the J call TRBJ1-6; 8 nucleotides line up with TRBD1. The junction had 5 bases not matched to a gene; V was cut back by 6 bases and J by 7 bases. Germline lookup yields CDR1 SNHLY and CDR2 FYNNEI. The CDR3 covers 14 residues.

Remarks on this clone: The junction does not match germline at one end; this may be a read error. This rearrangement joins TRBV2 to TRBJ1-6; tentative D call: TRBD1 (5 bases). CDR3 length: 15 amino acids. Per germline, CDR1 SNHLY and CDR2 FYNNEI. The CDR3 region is CASRVASSYNSPLHF. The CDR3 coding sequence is TGTGCAAGCAGGGTAGCGAGCTCCTATAATTCACCCCTCCACTTT.

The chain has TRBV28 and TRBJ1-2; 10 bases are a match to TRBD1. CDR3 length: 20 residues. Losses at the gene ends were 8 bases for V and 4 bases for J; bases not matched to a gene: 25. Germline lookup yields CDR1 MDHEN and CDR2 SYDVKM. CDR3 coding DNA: TGTGCCAGCCTATCACTCTACGACTCCTCATGGGACAGGGGCGGCTATGGCTACACCTTC. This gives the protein CASLSLYDSSWDRGGYGYTF.